Following are 8 T cell receptor beta chains from one sample sequenced in a study of blood T cells in healthy people across ages. Primers used in a second PCR of about 6 to 12 cycles were a sample-barcoded 5' primer and a J-beta primer mix. Using its own MiXCR run on the 5' RACE reads, TCRdb lists one record per CDR3 protein. The table records 1.5 million to 2 million distinct CDR3 sequences, around 40% of them present only once. Sequencing was done on a sample of blood. The source is a human donor in good health.

This clonotype was recorded many times. The chain carries TRBV7-2 and TRBJ2-5; unclear D gene. The CDR3 is 12 residues long. Trimming left V 5 bases short and J 5 bases short, with 9 bases between. CDR1 is SGHTA, CDR2 FQGNSA, per germline. The CDR3 sequence: CASSLRRETQYF. CDR3 in DNA: TGTGCCAGCAGCCTAAGGCGGGAGACCCAGTACTTC.

This chain uses TRBV7-9 with TRBJ2-3; the D call may be TRBD1 or TRBD2 (6 bases each). V lost 5 bases, J lost 5 bases, and 14 bases lay in between. The CDR3 is made up of 14 amino acids. Germline loops: CDR1 SEHNR, CDR2 FQNEAQ (reference sequence). CDR3 region: CASSLEGGLDTQYF. Written as DNA, the CDR3 is TGTGCCAGCAGCCTCGAGGGGGGCCTAGATACGCAGTATTTT.

A few counts support this clonotype. The J gene is TRBJ2-5, the V gene TRBV6-5; D gene ambiguous. The J call may be in error: the DNA end matches TRBJ2-7 better. CDR3 length: 13 residues. Germline CDR1 reads MNHEY; CDR2 reads SVGAGI. CDR3 region: CASTFSPSHEQYF. The CDR3 nucleotides are TGTGCCAGCACCTTTTCCCCCAGCCACGAGCAGTACTTC.

This clonotype has a count of ten or more. The rearrangement joins TRBV29-1 to TRBJ2-1, with D maybe TRBD2 (6 bases). Per the germline V gene, CDR1 is SQVTM and CDR2 is ANQGSEA. The germline V and J ends were trimmed by 3 bases and 3 bases, with 9 bases remaining between them. This CDR3 has 13 amino acids. CDR3 DNA sequence: TGCAGCGTTGAGAGTAGCGGCTACAATGAGCAGTTCTTC. Its translation is CSVESSGYNEQFF.

This clonotype was found a few times. The V gene is TRBV13, the J gene TRBJ1-2, with 11 bases identical to TRBD1. CDR1 and CDR2 (germline): PRHDT, FYEKMQ (reference sequence). Trimming removed 2 bases from V and 5 bases from J; junction bases left unmatched: 7. The CDR3 runs 16 residues. The CDR3 DNA reads TGTGCCAGCAGCTTAAGTGGACAGGGGGCAATGTATGGCTACACCTTC. It codes for CASSLSGQGAMYGYTF.

In this sample, this clonotype turned up a few times. The V call is TRBV20-1, the J call TRBJ1-2; 9 bases line up with TRBD1. Germline lookup yields CDR1 DFQATT and CDR2 SNEGSKA (reference sequence). The CDR3 consists of 12 residues. CDR3 sequence: CSSRDRANGYTF. The CDR3 region has the DNA TGCAGCTCACGGGACAGGGCAAATGGCTACACCTTC.

The chain recombines TRBV7-8 with TRBJ2-1; D may be TRBD1 or TRBD2 (6 bases each). Looked up from germline, CDR1 is SGHVS and CDR2 is FQNEAQ. V lost 3 bases, J lost 5 bases, and 17 bases lay in between. The CDR3 consists of 16 residues. CDR3 DNA sequence: TGTGCCAGCAGCTTCTATTACAGGGCGGGAAACAATGAGCAGTTCTTC. Translated, it gives CASSFYYRAGNNEQFF.

This chain joins TRBV4-3 and TRBJ2-5; TRBD2 agrees at 12 bases. V gave up 1 base and J gave up 11 bases; unmatched junction bases: 17. CDR1 and CDR2 (germline): LGHNA, YSLEER. The CDR3 totals 18 residues. CDR3 DNA: TGCGCCAGCAGCCAAGTTTTCAGCCTAGCGGGGGGGCCATATGAGCAGTACTTC. This codes for CASSQVFSLAGGPYEQYF.